Following are 8 T cell receptor beta chains from one sample sequenced in a study of CD8 T cells in ankylosing spondylitis. TCRdb called the 5' RACE reads again in MiXCR, with one record for every CDR3 protein. The table lists about 350,000 distinct CDR3 sequences, approximately 20% of them singletons. The material sequenced was blood, either unsorted or a sorted T cell fraction (not recorded which). These receptors were collected from a male donor with ankylosing spondylitis or in good health (not recorded which).

The CDR3 coding sequence is TGCAGCGTTGAAATAAGGACAGGGGGTAACGAGCAGTACTTC. Protein product: CSVEIRTGGNEQYF. The chain joins TRBV29-1 to TRBJ2-7; 10 bases align to TRBD1. This CDR3 region has 14 residues. The V gene's germline CDR1 is SQVTM and CDR2 ANQGSEA. V lost 2 bases, J lost 5 bases, and 6 bases stayed unmatched.

This clonotype has only a few counts. This sequence joins TRBV11-2 and TRBJ2-7; D unresolved. V gave up 8 bases and J gave up 3 bases, with 14 bases separating them. CDR1 SGHAT and CDR2 FQNNGV come from the germline V gene. This CDR3 has 13 residues. CDR3 region: CASGRGFNYEQYF. The CDR3, as DNA: TGTGCCAGCGGCCGCGGCTTCAACTACGAGCAGTACTTC.

This clonotype was counted between two and nine times. This chain connects TRBV7-9 to TRBJ2-5; 7 positions match TRBD1. J lost 1 base, V lost 5 bases, and 10 bases had no gene match. The CDR3 has 16 residues. Germline V gene data show CDR1 as SEHNR and CDR2 as FQNEAQ (reference sequence). The CDR3 loop reads CASSVIGTDIQETQYF. Here the CDR3 DNA reads TGTGCCAGCAGCGTTATCGGGACAGACATCCAAGAGACCCAGTACTTC.

The chain recombines TRBV12-3 or TRBV12-4 with TRBJ1-4; TRBD1 is a possible D gene (5 bases). The CDR3 loop spans 12 amino acids. Trimming shortened V by 10 bases and J by 6 bases, and 12 bases separated the two germline ends. The CDR3 DNA follows: TGTGCCACCATGACAGTAGATGAAAAACTGTTTTTT. Protein: CATMTVDEKLFF.

The sample holds a few counts of this clonotype. V is TRBV10-2 and J is TRBJ2-1; D not resolved. This CDR3 is 14 amino acids long. The V gene lost 0 bases and the J gene lost 5 bases, with 8 bases spanning the gap. Germline V gives CDR1 WSHSY, CDR2 SAAADI. CDR3 residues: CASSESMLNNEQFF. CDR3 nucleotide sequence: TGCGCCAGCAGTGAGTCGATGTTGAACAATGAGCAGTTCTTC.

This clonotype appeared a few times. The chain links TRBV11-2 to TRBJ2-2; the D is unclear. V dropped 5 bases and J dropped 6 bases, with 13 bases sitting between them. Germline loops: CDR1 SGHAT, CDR2 FQNNGV. This CDR3 is built from 14 residues. The DNA of the CDR3 is TGTGCCAGCAGCCACCTCTCGGGTCCCGGGGAGCTGTTTTTT. Translated: CASSHLSGPGELFF.

This sequence joins TRBV6-6 and TRBJ1-2; D not resolved. Germline values: CDR1 MNHNY, CDR2 SVGAGI (reference sequence). The V end was cut by 4 bases, the J end by 7 bases, with 10 bases between. The CDR3 extends over 12 amino acids. The chain's CDR3 is CASSSGLGGYTF. CDR3 DNA: TGTGCCAGCAGTTCGGGGTTGGGTGGCTACACCTTC.

The rearrangement joins TRBV2 to TRBJ2-1, with D possibly TRBD1 on 5 matching bases. The CDR3 is made up of 15 amino acids. Trimming pared 6 bases from V and 0 bases from J, leaving 12 bases between. Germline CDR1 reads SNHLY; CDR2 reads FYNNEI. The CDR3 DNA follows: TGTGCCAGCAGCAAGACAGCCAGCTCCTACAATGAGCAGTTCTTC. Translating gives CASSKTASSYNEQFF.